This TCR beta chain was observed in a study of OX40 agonist ivuxolimab in advanced cancers. Study context: Clinicians treated patients with ivuxolimab, an agonistic anti-OX40 (CD134) antibody. Each patient was given ivuxolimab into a vein every 2 weeks, at 0.01 to 10 mg/kg. Points from the study as a whole: At doses 0.1 to 3.0 mg/kg, CD4+ and CD8+ clones expanded. Researchers did not determine the expanded peripheral T cells' antigen specificity.

On this clone itself: Antigen unknown.

Using immunoSEQ multiplex PCR, the repertoire was profiled, and TCRdb retains in-frame clones only, with some absent. The table has roughly 53,000 clones, roughly 84% seen once. This CDR3 has 15 amino acids. From germline, CDR1 is SGHDT and CDR2 YYEEEE. V dropped 4 bases and J dropped 7 bases, with 17 bases sitting between them. The clonotype was recovered from an adult with an advanced solid tumor such as melanoma, head and neck, liver or kidney cancer. Sequencing was performed on CD4+ or CD8+ T cells sorted from blood, taken in a trial of the OX40 agonist ivuxolimab. J is TRBJ1-4 and V is TRBV5-6; D not certain. CDR3 in DNA: TGTGCCAGCAGCACCCCGACGCGCGAGGCTGAAAAACTGTTTTTT. This translates into CASSTPTREAEKLFF. Looking up the rest from reference TRBV5-6 and TRBJ1-4 gives the full variable domain: DAGVTQSPTHLIKTRGQQVTLRCSPKSGHDTVSWYQQALGQGPQFIFQYYEEEERQRGNFPDRFSGHQFPNYSSELNVNALLLGDSALYLCASSTPTREAEKLFFGSGTQLSVL.